The TCR beta chain described here comes from a study of blood T cell repertoires in COVID-19 (dated by TCRdb to the early 2020s). In terms of the full investigation: Collaborator samples came from the United States, Italy and Spain and covered acute and convalescent phases of COVID-19. The material from the prospective study consisted of cDNA or gDNA derived from T cells, B-cell-depleted T cells, or PBMCs. Deeply sampled blood TCRbeta repertoires from subjects exposed to, actively infected with, or recovered from COVID-19 were included in the dataset. The repertoires were released in a freely available public database intended as a resource for research on the immune response to SARS-CoV-2. Samples were obtained from the ongoing ImmuneRACE study (first 160 participants) and from some 1,200 subjects provided by 6 global collaborators. The sample metadata nearly always contained a de-identified subject ID, COVID-19 status, age in years and sex. Where HLA class I and class II types were available, the types were taken from metadata supplied by the sample provider, not from assay-based typing.

The CDR3 starts with the cysteine, ends with the phenylalanine, and has 17 residues. Only CDR3 DNA remains: 51 bases, in frame from the first base. The germline V and J ends show losses of 5 bases and 5 bases respectively, and no gene match explains 13 bases of the junction. From a lookup of the germline V gene, CDR1 and CDR2 are SGHTS and YDEGEE. The research as a whole found: Clinical and demographic metadata were provided uncurated, with the amount varying by source and participant.

In the prospective study, participants were roughly 18 to 100 years old, resided in about two dozen geographic areas of the United States, and were enrolled through a virtual design. To assign participants to cohorts, the prospective study relied on clinical history that participants themselves reported in a screening survey and a study questionnaire. Exposed participants were defined as having been in contact with someone with a PCR-confirmed or clinician-diagnosed COVID-19 case within 2 weeks of study entry. In the prospective study, mobile phlebotomists collected whole blood, serum and a nasopharyngeal or oropharyngeal swab from each participant. Prospective study participants could optionally give additional blood draws and questionnaires over an approximately 2-month period. Prospective study blood samples were shipped either frozen or at room temperature before DNA extraction. Comment on this clone: This clone's antigen is unknown. No clone much larger than this one lies a single base away; base qualities are absent.

TCRbeta CDR3 regions were amplified from genomic DNA using the immunoSEQ Assay, a bias-controlled multiplex PCR. Turning to the authors' computational methods: The number of nucleated cells in each sample was estimated by amplification of reference gene primers within the assay. Sequence reads were collapsed and filtered to measure the absolute abundance of every unique TCRbeta CDR3 rearrangement. For each sample, productive Simpson clonality was calculated as the square root of Simpson's diversity index over productive rearrangements. The table was pulled from immuneACCESS by TCRdb, which kept in-frame rearrangements only. Such tables lose some clones; where checked, under half of the loss comes from unresolved V genes, and the rest has no known cause. V and J calls and clone size come straight from that table; D and trimming were deduced from the DNA. The sample profile shows about 270,000 clones; under 95% of them were found once. 2.5% to 3% of the sample comes from the top ten.

This clonotype originated in a middle-aged man who had been exposed to COVID-19. This chain joins TRBV5-8 to TRBJ2-2, with 9 central nucleotides matching TRBD1. The specimen sequenced was PBMCs or T cells enriched from blood (not recorded which). The CDR3 is CASSSTTGGAGTGELFF. The DNA sequence is TGTGCCAGCAGTTCGACCACAGGGGGCGCTGGGACCGGGGAGCTGTTTTTT.